This paragraph covers one T cell receptor (beta chain) sequence. The antigen it recognizes is unknown. No base quality information exists; no much larger clone differs at one position. Measured from the cysteine to the phenylalanine, the CDR3 is 17 residues long. Only the CDR3 DNA is retained, 51 bases long and in frame from the first base. According to the germline V gene, CDR1 reads SGHTA and CDR2 reads FQGNSA. Trimming accounts for 1 base at V and 8 bases at J, while the number of junction bases matched to no gene is 11. The data belong to a study of cytomegalovirus exposure and HLA in healthy donors (dated by TCRdb to 2017 to 2019). For the study in its entirety: According to an earlier analysis of 587 of the donors, some 180 million T cells yielded 117 million unique TCR beta sequences and 250 to 350 Gb of sequence data. An early release that covered several hundred HLA-typed donors contained approximately 290 gigabases of sequencing data and about 93 million unique TCR sequences. Of the approximately 400 genotyped donors, 65% to 90% fell in the genetic ancestry cluster associated with self-reported Caucasian donors. The study aimed to test whether cataloging public T cell receptors could reveal signatures of past pathogen exposure. The study used immunosequencing to profile the T cell repertoires of hundreds of subjects and linked those repertoires to cytomegalovirus serostatus. Besides the first cohort of around 670 subjects, a separate validation cohort made up of over a hundred different subjects was used. The study combined high-throughput TCR immunosequencing, statistical association of individual TCRs with disease status, and machine learning to predict cytomegalovirus infection status. A later analysis re-examined previously published TCR beta repertoires from over 500 donors and added high-resolution HLA genotyping to investigate patterns of TCR occurrence. Rather than drawing on any new phenotypic data, the later analysis identified candidate immune exposures from TCR beta sequences and the way those sequences occurred across donors. An earlier analysis of 587 of the donors used high-throughput TCR beta sequencing to judge whether each TCR beta V gene segment behaved as functional or pseudogenic. Donor age, sex, ethnicity and CMV serostatus were compiled together with the repertoire data. Genome-wide SNP genotypes for about 55% of the roughly 670 donors were used in a later genetic analysis, which treated that subset as a discovery cohort. Every repertoire in the discovery cohort had been generated on one and the same sequencing platform. Both class I and class II loci were covered by HLA typing, at four-digit resolution. The number of typed donors differed by locus: 629-630 for A, B, C, DRB1 and DQB1; approximately 520 for DQA1; 606 for DPA1; and roughly 450 for DPB1. Roughly 5 DR-DQ haplotypes were handled as single units for association and clustering, since linkage in the cohort was strong. On average, around 240,000 unique TCR beta nucleotide sequences were sequenced per donor among more than 350 genotyped donors of the cohort, with approximately 18% of those sequences being non-productive. The paper as a whole reports these results and caveats: A later analysis found that most CMV-associated TCR beta chains appeared HLA-restricted, with HLA associations seemingly driven largely by CMV exposure. A later analysis reported that several top co-occurrence clusters appeared linked to parvovirus B19, influenza, CMV and Epstein-Barr virus. The study listed 164 TCR beta chains as associated with cytomegalovirus. Some IMGT-functional V segments, including TRBV6-2 and TRBV6-3, could not be told apart with the 87-base-pair reads, so those segments were excluded. In both the original and validation cohorts, the classifier was reported to diagnose cytomegalovirus status with high specificity and sensitivity. Only TCR beta chains were sequenced in this cohort, and the absence of alpha or paired-chain data limited detectable features. Specific HLA alleles were associated with 16,951 TCR beta sequences at a false discovery rate of 0.05 in a later analysis. Across donors, most TCR sequences were observed very rarely, whereas some public TCRs were present in many individuals. The earlier analysis of 587 of the donors excluded seventeen rarely observed V segments, including chromosome 9 orphons, because counts were too low. In a later analysis, TCR association rates were found to vary across HLA loci, with the most associated TCRs seen for DRB1 alleles and the fewest for HLA-C alleles. The only immune exposure information available for the cohort was CMV serostatus. In an earlier analysis of about 600 of the donors, most TCR beta V segments appeared in productive rearrangements about 87% or about 30% of the time, broadly matching IMGT annotations. The presence/absence analyses assumed that sequencing depth was roughly uniform across donors, and that assumption may not be true. Correlated functional status among segregating V segments might be attributable to linkage disequilibrium, but an unknown experimental factor could not be ruled out. When HLA alleles, especially DR and DQ, strongly co-occurred, TCR associations were difficult to assign to individual alleles. The authors suggested that the approach could potentially be generalized to other disease states and immunological phenotypes. Because some donors lacked HLA typing at each locus, the association tests relied only on the typed subset. An association between a missense DCLRE1C variant and V-gene and J-gene trimming of TCR beta chains was found in a later genetic analysis and replicated in an independent cohort. Compared with equally common non-associated chains, HLA-associated TCR beta chains in a later analysis were more clonally expanded and had lower generation probabilities. In vitro tests confirmed that a few of the cytomegalovirus-associated TCR beta chains recognize cytomegalovirus antigens. A cluster of highly shared sequence variants was judged likely to represent a technical artifact of the sequencing pipeline. A further reported finding was that TCR beta sequences accurately predicted the HLA-A and HLA-B alleles for most subjects in the first cohort. According to a later genetic analysis, donors in an Asian-associated ancestry cluster had fewer N-insertions in productive TCRs than the approximately 650-donor mean.

The cohort comprised 670 or so healthy bone marrow donors. At the time of sampling, every cohort member was nominally healthy, though immune exposures that went unrecorded were likely present. The donor tested CMV seropositive and was one of the 289 seropositive cohort members. A peripheral blood sample was provided by each donor, and peripheral blood mononuclear cells were used for TCR beta sequencing. The Qiagen DNeasy Blood Extraction Kit was used to extract genomic DNA from the blood cell samples. The protocol used for the library was the immunoSEQ multiplex PCR assay. The multiplex PCR relied on a mix of 60 forward primers for TCR Vbeta segments and 13 reverse primers for TCR Jbeta segments. The CDR3 region of rearranged TCR beta genes was amplified from genomic DNA with a multiplex PCR assay. The amplified TCR beta libraries were sequenced on the Illumina HiSeq System as 87-base-pair reads. As for the authors' bioinformatics: A later analysis tallied 70 million to 100 million unique TCR beta chains across the 650 to 750 repertoires, and around 10 million of those chains were shared by two or more donors. Raw reads were error-corrected and collapsed into unique sequences by a nearest-neighbor algorithm in which closely related sequences were merged to remove PCR and sequencing errors. Alignment of CDR3 sequences to IMGT reference sequences was used to assign V, D and J gene segments. For a sequence to be retained, a match of at least six nucleotides to both a V gene segment and a J gene segment was required. A rearrangement counted as productive if the CDR3 had no stop codons and remained in frame with V and J, and every other rearrangement counted as non-productive. Following IMGT convention, CDR3 was defined as the stretch from the second conserved V-encoded cysteine to the conserved J-encoded phenylalanine. In an earlier analysis of 500 to 650 of the donors, sequences lacking an unambiguous match to a single V gene segment were excluded. An earlier analysis of fewer than 750 of the donors classified V segments as functional when productive rearrangements were above 56.7% and as segregating when the standard deviation between donors was above 5%. A statistical classification framework was built for diagnosing cytomegalovirus status from the catalog of TCR beta chain sequences. V and J gene assignment, in a later analysis, came from comparing TCR nucleotide sequences with IMGT/GENE-DB human TR gene sequences. The TCRdist pipeline was used in a later analysis to assign CDR3 sequences and most-parsimonious VDJ recombination scenarios. In a later analysis, each TCR beta chain was defined by its CDR3 amino acid sequence together with its V-gene family, and reads lacking a unique V-gene family were excluded. To address suspected cross-contamination and a sequencing artifact, a later analysis removed around 600 highly shared, low-generation-probability nucleotide sequences. A later analysis calculated a clonal expansion index for each public chain from normalized within-repertoire ranks of inferred template counts. Generation probabilities in a later analysis came from a VDJ recombination model fitted to out-of-frame rearrangements, and those results were checked against IGoR. A later analysis scored TCR-TCR, TCR-HLA and TCR-CMV co-occurrence with hypergeometric tests, applying a repertoire-size bias correction to TCR pairs. To estimate false discovery rates, a later analysis permuted the HLA or CMV assignments 20 times. In a later analysis, co-occurring TCRs were grouped with DBSCAN, and TCRdist sequence similarity was added when clustering was performed within HLA-allele-positive subsets. Co-occurrence clustering excluded repertoires with fewer than 30,000 or more than 120,000 public chains, plus five with anomalous nucleotide sharing. TCRdb's version of the immuneACCESS table is confined to in-frame rearrangements and falls short of the full clone set. An unresolved V gene accounts for under half of the shortfall where checked; the remainder is of unknown origin. The V and J calls and clone size are taken from that table; D and trimming were inferred from the DNA. The table for this sample lists fewer than 200,000 clones; roughly 82% of them were counted only once. Less than 1.6% of the sample rests with the top ten.

The source of this sequence is a girl aged 5-17 years in good health and CMV-seropositive. This chain is built from TRBV7-2 and TRBJ2-2; TRBD2 aligns with 9 central bases. Sequenced sample: PBMCs. In nucleotides, the sequence is TGTGCCAGCAGCTTAGTCGGGGCGGGGGGGCTCCCAGGGGAGCTGTTTTTT. It is translated as CASSLVGAGGLPGELFF. The full variable domain, completed from the reference TRBV7-2 and TRBJ2-2 proteins outside the CDR3, reads GAGVSQSPSNKVTEKGKDVELRCDPISGHTALYWYRQSLGQGLEFLIYFQGNSAPDKSGLPSDRFSAERTGGSVSTLTIQRTQQEDSAVYLCASSLVGAGGLPGELFFGEGSRLTVL.